This record looks at one T cell receptor beta chain sequence and its context. This CDR3 spans 15 amino acids. V shed 5 bases, J shed 1 base, and the junction held 4 bases outside the gene matches. Germline CDR1 reads SEHNR; CDR2 reads FQNEAQ (reference sequence). This sample is part of a study of blood T cell repertoires in COVID-19. The overall study: Acute and convalescent COVID-19 samples came from the United States, Italy and Spain.

Here immunoSEQ multiplex PCR was the method, and the copy in TCRdb shows in-frame clones only, minus some. In the table there are a few hundred thousand clones, over 75% of which are singletons. The rearrangement links TRBV7-9 to TRBJ2-4, with 8 bases aligning to TRBD1. Sequencing used peripheral blood. The origin of this receptor is a human donor in a cohort sampled during active COVID-19. The CDR3 reads CASSLTGVAKNIQYF. The CDR3 DNA is TGTGCCAGCAGCCTGACAGGGGTCGCCAAAAACATTCAGTACTTC.